This T cell receptor beta chain comes out of a study of cytotoxic CD8 clonotypes in ibrutinib-treated CLL. Study-level information: After median approximately 74 months, around 14 stayed in remission, about 12 progressed; responses about 25 partial, 2 complete. Once treatment had gone on for a median of around eleven months, range 6 to 36, response samples were drawn. Study observations and caveats: At ibrutinib response, clonality increased, and at progression it declined back toward baseline.

The planned depth of sequencing spanned 1 in 200,000 to 1 in 1 million T cells. Measured with immunoSEQ multiplex PCR; TCRdb has only the in-frame clones, and not every one. The table shows 330,000 or so clones, with over 55% occurring only once. Comment on this clone: Its antigen remains unknown.

This CDR3 is 14 amino acids long. Per the germline V gene, CDR1 is KGHSH and CDR2 is LQKENI. Trimming took 4 bases from V and 4 from J, leaving 12 bases between them. This receptor was identified in a human donor with chronic lymphocytic leukemia. The chain links TRBV18 to TRBJ2-3, with D perhaps matching TRBD1 (6 bases). Sequencing used PBMCs, obtained after 36 months of ibrutinib treatment. The CDR3 loop is CASSLAQGPDTQYF. CDR3 bases: TGTGCCAGCTCACTTGCACAGGGACCAGATACGCAGTATTTT.